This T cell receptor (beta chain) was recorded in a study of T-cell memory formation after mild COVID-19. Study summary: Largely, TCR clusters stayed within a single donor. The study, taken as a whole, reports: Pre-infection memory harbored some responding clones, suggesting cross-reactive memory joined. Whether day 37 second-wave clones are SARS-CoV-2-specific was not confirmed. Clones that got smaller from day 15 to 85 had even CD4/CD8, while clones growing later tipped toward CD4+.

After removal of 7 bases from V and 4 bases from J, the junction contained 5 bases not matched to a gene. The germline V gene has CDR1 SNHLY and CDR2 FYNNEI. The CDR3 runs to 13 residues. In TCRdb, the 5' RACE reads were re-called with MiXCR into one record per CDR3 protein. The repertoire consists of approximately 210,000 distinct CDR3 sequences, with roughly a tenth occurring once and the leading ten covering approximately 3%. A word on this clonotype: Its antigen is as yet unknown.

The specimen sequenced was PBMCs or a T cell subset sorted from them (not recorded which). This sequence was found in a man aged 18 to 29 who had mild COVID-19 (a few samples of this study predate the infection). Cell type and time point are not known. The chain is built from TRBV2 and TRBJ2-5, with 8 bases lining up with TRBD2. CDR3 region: CASTTRGVETQYF. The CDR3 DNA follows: TGTGCCAGCACCACGCGGGGGGTAGAGACCCAGTACTTC.